The 32 T cell receptor beta chains presented below share a single source sample, sequenced in a study of cytotoxic CD8 clonotypes in ibrutinib-treated CLL. Repertoires were generated with immunoSEQ multiplex PCR, while TCRdb's copy carries only in-frame clones and drops some. The data hold approximately 74,000 clones, with 80% observed a single time. Sample: PBMCs, taken at disease progression, from a patient treated with ibrutinib. These receptors all come from a human donor with chronic lymphocytic leukemia.

This chain links TRBV19 with TRBJ2-7; a possible D gene is TRBD1 (6 bases). Germline V gene lookup returns CDR1 LNHDA and CDR2 SQIVND (reference sequence). This CDR3 has 13 amino acids. The V and J ends lost 4 bases and 3 bases respectively, with 10 bases between them. In DNA form, the CDR3 reads TGTGCCAGTAGTACCGAGACAGGCTACGAGCAGTACTTC. This gives the protein CASSTETGYEQYF.

This clone is a singleton in its sample. This chain joins TRBV6-5 and TRBJ1-1; D gene unclear. Trimming shortened V by 0 bases and J by 3 bases, and 5 bases separated the two germline ends. The CDR3 loop spans 13 amino acids. Germline V gene lookup returns CDR1 MNHEY and CDR2 SVGAGI. The CDR3 DNA sequence: TGTGCCAGCAGTTACTCGGTGGACACTGAAGCTTTCTTT. Its translation is CASSYSVDTEAFF.

J is TRBJ1-4 and V is TRBV5-1; 8 nucleotides match TRBD1. The CDR3 has 15 residues. V shed 4 bases, J shed 3 bases, and the junction held 5 bases outside the gene matches. The germline V gene encodes CDR1 SGHRS and CDR2 YFSETQ. CDR3 sequence: CASSLTGESNEKLFF. CDR3 in DNA: TGCGCCAGCAGCCTGACAGGGGAATCTAATGAAAAACTGTTTTTT.

The chain uses TRBV6-1 and TRBJ1-5; 8 nucleotides agree with TRBD1. V lost 4 bases, J lost 2 bases, and 16 bases stayed unmatched. Germline V CDR1 and CDR2: MNHNS, SASEGT. This CDR3 contains 19 residues. CDR3 in amino acids: CASSGRTGSLVGGNQPQHF. The DNA for the CDR3 is TGTGCCAGCAGTGGTCGGACAGGGAGTCTGGTGGGCGGCAATCAGCCCCAGCATTTT.

The chain joins TRBV2 to TRBJ1-1; 8 positions agree with TRBD1. Trimming took 3 bases from V and 0 from J; bases not matched to a gene: 3. The CDR3 runs to 15 residues. Germline V gives CDR1 SNHLY, CDR2 FYNNEI. This CDR3 is CASSEDRVMNTEAFF. DNA for the CDR3: TGTGCCAGCAGTGAGGACAGGGTAATGAACACTGAAGCTTTCTTT.

This chain connects TRBV5-1 to TRBJ2-1; D may be TRBD1 or TRBD2 (5 bases each). CDR1 and CDR2 (germline): SGHRS, YFSETQ. The CDR3 extends over 14 amino acids. V shed 4 bases and J shed 2 bases, with 10 bases lying between them. The CDR3 sequence: CASSRSGPYNEQFF. CDR3 nucleotide sequence: TGCGCCAGCAGCCGATCGGGACCCTACAATGAGCAGTTCTTC.

The chain uses TRBV7-9 and TRBJ1-1, with 9 bases aligning to TRBD1. V gave up 5 bases and J gave up 5 bases; unmatched junction bases: 9. Germline values: CDR1 SEHNR, CDR2 FQNEAQ (reference sequence). The CDR3 spans 15 residues. The CDR3 DNA reads as TGTGCCAGCAGCGTATTGAGGGACAGGGTTACTGAAGCTTTCTTT. Translation gives CASSVLRDRVTEAFF. Combining the CDR3 with reference TRBV7-9 and TRBJ1-1 gives the whole variable domain DTGVSQNPRHKITKRGQNVTFRCDPISEHNRLYWYRQTLGQGPEFLTYFQNEAQLEKSRLLSDRFSAERPKGSFSTLEIQRTEQGDSAMYLCASSVLRDRVTEAFFGQGTRLTVV.

This clone turned up a few times. V and J are TRBV2 and TRBJ1-3; tentative D call: TRBD1 (5 bases). This CDR3 comprises 13 residues. CDR1 and CDR2 (germline): SNHLY, FYNNEI. V was clipped by 6 bases and J by 2 bases, with 8 bases between them. CDR3 region: CASSGTAGNTIYF. Here the CDR3 DNA reads TGTGCCAGCAGCGGGACGGCTGGAAACACCATATATTTT.

This chain links TRBV6-4 with TRBJ2-2; 9 bases are a match to TRBD2. The CDR3 covers 14 residues. J was trimmed by 1 base and V by 6 bases; bases with no gene match: 0. CDR1 MRHNA and CDR2 SNTAGT come from the germline V gene. This CDR3 is CASRTSGNTGELFF. The CDR3 coding sequence is TGTGCCAGCAGGACTAGCGGGAACACCGGGGAGCTGTTTTTT.

This clone was seen just once. The chain joins TRBV4-1 to TRBJ2-7, with TRBD2 matching over 9 bases. The J segment lost 5 bases and the V segment lost 3 bases, leaving 8 bases of the junction unmatched. CDR1 MGHRA and CDR2 YSYEKL come from the germline V gene. The length of the CDR3 is 15 residues. DNA of the CDR3: TGCGCCAGCAGCCAGGCGGGACTAGCATCCAACGAGCAGTACTTC. This codes for CASSQAGLASNEQYF.

This clone was seen a single time. J is TRBJ1-5 and V is TRBV19; the D is unclear. This CDR3 is built from 16 residues. Deletions cut 4 bases from V and 2 bases from J, with 15 bases between. The germline V gene encodes CDR1 LNHDA and CDR2 SQIVND (reference sequence). The CDR3 region is CASSTGVGVGNQPQHF. The CDR3 bases are TGTGCCAGTAGTACCGGTGTTGGGGTCGGCAATCAGCCCCAGCATTTT.

This rearrangement joins TRBV6-6 to TRBJ1-1; D remains unclear. CDR3 length: 13 residues. Trimming took 6 bases from V and 0 from J, leaving 8 bases between them. Germline values: CDR1 MNHNY, CDR2 SVGAGI (reference sequence). The CDR3 DNA sequence: TGTGCCAGCAGGACACTCATGAACACTGAAGCTTTCTTT. Its translation: CASRTLMNTEAFF.

For the CDR3, the DNA is TGTGCCAGCAGCCTGTTCCGGACAGGGGGGAACAATGAGCAGTTCTTC. Translation: CASSLFRTGGNNEQFF. The J gene is TRBJ2-1, the V gene TRBV28; 10 nucleotides match TRBD1. The germline CDR1 and CDR2 sequences are MDHEN and SYDVKM. This CDR3 is built from 16 residues. V was pared by 6 bases and J by 5 bases, with 10 bases of the junction left unmatched.

The rearrangement joins TRBV6-1 to TRBJ1-5, with TRBD1 matching 11 bases. Germline CDR1 and CDR2: MNHNS and SASEGT. The CDR3 totals 15 residues. V gave up 4 bases and J gave up 4 bases; unmatched junction bases: 3. CDR3 in DNA: TGTGCCAGCAGTGGGACAGGGGGCGCGAATCAGCCCCAGCATTTT. Protein sequence: CASSGTGGANQPQHF.

This clone was observed a few times. The CDR3 bases are TGTGCCAGCAGCTTTACAGGGAAGATATCTGGAAACACCATATATTTT. This sequence encodes CASSFTGKISGNTIYF. The rearrangement uses TRBV5-5 and TRBJ1-3; perhaps TRBD1 as D (6 bases). The CDR3 covers 16 residues. The germline V gene has CDR1 SGHKS and CDR2 YYEKEE (reference sequence). V was trimmed by 2 bases and J by 1 base, leaving 13 bases between them.

The chain joins TRBV10-1 to TRBJ1-1, with D hard to call. The ends were cut back, 4 bases at V and 7 bases at J, with 13 bases in the middle. CDR1 and CDR2 (germline): WNHNN, SYGVQD (reference sequence). The CDR3 has 13 amino acids. The CDR3 region is CASSGVVGVEAFF. The CDR3, as DNA: TGCGCCAGCAGTGGCGTCGTTGGAGTTGAAGCTTTCTTT.

The chain carries TRBV18 and TRBJ1-3; D gene unclear. The CDR3 runs 15 residues. Trimming took 1 base from V and 0 from J, leaving 7 bases between them. Germline V gives CDR1 KGHSH, CDR2 LQKENI. CDR3 DNA sequence: TGTGCCAGCTCACCACAACAAGACTCTGGAAACACCATATATTTT. The encoded protein is CASSPQQDSGNTIYF.

This clone showed up just a few times. V is TRBV4-1 and J is TRBJ1-6, with D uncertain. Between the trimmed V and J ends, which lost 0 bases and 9 bases, there was a span of 12 bases. Per the germline V gene, CDR1 is MGHRA and CDR2 is YSYEKL. The CDR3 is 15 residues long. CDR3 coding DNA: TGCGCCAGCAGCCAAGATGATCTGGGCGGTTCACCCCTCCACTTT. Translating it yields CASSQDDLGGSPLHF.

This clone was counted once. The CDR3 nucleotides read TGTGCCAGTAGTAGTGGGAATTATAATTCACCCCTCCACTTT. Protein sequence: CASSSGNYNSPLHF. V gene TRBV19 combines with J gene TRBJ1-6; D gene uncertain. V lost 4 bases, J lost 4 bases, and 8 bases lay in between. The CDR3 consists of 14 residues. CDR1 and CDR2 from the germline V gene are LNHDA and SQIVND (reference sequence).

V and J are TRBV16 and TRBJ1-4; 9 nucleotides agree with TRBD1. Germline CDR1 is KGHSY and CDR2 is FQNENV. J was trimmed by 4 bases and V by 0 bases; bases with no gene match: 6. This CDR3 spans 17 amino acids. CDR3 coding DNA: TGTGCCAGCAGCCAATCGTTGGACAGGGGAAGTAATGAAAAACTGTTTTTT. It codes for CASSQSLDRGSNEKLFF. Full variable domain (rest looked up from reference TRBV16 and TRBJ1-4): GEEVAQTPKHLVRGEGQKAKLYCAPIKGHSYVFWYQQVLKNEFKFLISFQNENVFDETGMPKERFSAKCLPNSPCSLEIQATKLEDSAVYFCASSQSLDRGSNEKLFFGSGTQLSVL.

The V gene is TRBV18, the J gene TRBJ1-5; D might be TRBD1 (6 bases). From germline, CDR1 is KGHSH and CDR2 LQKENI. Trimming removed 5 bases from V and 4 bases from J, with 18 bases in between. The CDR3 spans 16 residues. CDR3: CASSSTSQGKNQPQHF. For the CDR3, the DNA is TGTGCCAGCTCATCAACAAGTCAGGGGAAAAATCAGCCCCAGCATTTT.

The chain uses TRBV28 and TRBJ1-3; TRBD1 might be the D (5 bases). CDR1 is MDHEN, CDR2 SYDVKM, per germline. CDR3 length: 14 residues. V lost 6 bases to trimming and J lost 3 bases, with 12 bases between them. CDR3 bases: TGTGCCAGCAGGGAGGGGCGCGTTGGAAACACCATATATTTT. As protein: CASREGRVGNTIYF. The full variable domain, completed using reference TRBV28 and TRBJ1-3, is DVKVTQSSRYLVKRTGEKVFLECVQDMDHENMFWYRQDPGLGLRLIYFSYDVKMKEKGDIPEGYSVSREKKERFSLILESASTNQTSMYLCASREGRVGNTIYFGEGSWLTVV.

Here the CDR3 reads CASGLRGAGVGEQYF. The CDR3 nucleotides are TGTGCTAGTGGTTTGAGAGGAGCGGGAGTAGGCGAGCAGTACTTC. This rearrangement joins TRBV12-5 to TRBJ2-7; 8 bases agree with TRBD2. The CDR3 runs to 15 residues. V lost 2 bases, J lost 6 bases, and 9 bases stayed unmatched. The germline V gene encodes CDR1 LGHNT and CDR2 FRNRAP.

This chain's CDR3 is CASSPSPLGADTQYF. CDR3 bases: TGTGCCAGCAGCCCATCCCCATTAGGAGCAGATACGCAGTATTTT. The chain links TRBV9 to TRBJ2-3; D is ambiguous. The germline gives CDR1 SGDLS, CDR2 YYNGEE. V shed 4 bases and J shed 4 bases, with 16 bases lying between them. The CDR3 is 15 amino acids.

The V and J genes are TRBV19 and TRBJ1-5; 7 positions match TRBD1. Losses at the gene ends were 5 bases for V and 2 bases for J; bases not matched to a gene: 12. The germline V gene has CDR1 LNHDA and CDR2 SQIVND (reference sequence). The CDR3 totals 17 residues. The CDR3 spells CASSPWTGGVGNQPQHF. CDR3 nucleotide sequence: TGTGCCAGTAGTCCTTGGACAGGAGGGGTTGGCAATCAGCCCCAGCATTTT.

This clone was seen only a few times. The V call is TRBV13, the J call TRBJ1-3; D not resolved. V lost 2 bases to trimming and J lost 0 bases, with 5 bases between them. CDR1 PRHDT and CDR2 FYEKMQ come from the germline V gene (reference sequence). This CDR3 contains 14 residues. The CDR3: CASSLRYSGNTIYF. In DNA form, the CDR3 reads TGTGCCAGCAGCTTAAGGTACTCTGGAAACACCATATATTTT.

This clone was detected once. This chain joins TRBV2 and TRBJ2-5; D is ambiguous. V shed 4 bases and J shed 4 bases, with 4 bases lying between them. Germline CDR1 is SNHLY and CDR2 is FYNNEI. CDR3 length equals 11 residues. CDR3 DNA: TGTGCCAGCAGTGTGGTAGAGACCCAGTACTTC. Its translation is CASSVVETQYF.

V and J are TRBV19 and TRBJ2-1; D may be TRBD1 (6 bases). The CDR3 has 15 amino acids. The germline V gene encodes CDR1 LNHDA and CDR2 SQIVND (reference sequence). V lost 6 bases to trimming and J lost 0 bases, with 12 bases between them. CDR3 sequence (DNA): TGTGCCAGTAGGAGAGGGGGAAGCTCCTACAATGAGCAGTTCTTC. It translates to CASRRGGSSYNEQFF.

The chain combines TRBV19 with TRBJ1-1, with 7 bases fitting TRBD1. The CDR3 totals 15 residues. Looked up from germline, CDR1 is LNHDA and CDR2 is SQIVND (reference sequence). V lost 3 bases and J lost 4; bases outside the gene matches: 8. CDR3 region: CASSIDSRGLTEAFF. The CDR3 DNA sequence: TGTGCCAGTAGTATCGACTCGAGGGGGCTCACTGAAGCTTTCTTT.

This clone was recorded a few times. This rearrangement joins TRBV19 to TRBJ2-2, with 7 bases identical to TRBD2. Germline assignment: CDR1 LNHDA and CDR2 SQIVND (reference sequence). V lost 6 bases and J lost 3; bases outside the gene matches: 7. This CDR3 is 15 amino acids long. CDR3 sequence: CASRDGGSDTGELFF. In nucleotides, the CDR3 is TGTGCCAGTAGGGACGGCGGGAGCGACACCGGGGAGCTGTTTTTT.

In this sample, this clone turned up once. The chain has TRBV5-8 and TRBJ1-2; D may be TRBD1 (5 bases). Between the trimmed V and J ends, which lost 5 bases and 8 bases, there was a span of 10 bases. In germline, CDR1 is SGHTS, CDR2 YDEGEE. The CDR3 loop spans 11 amino acids. In DNA, the CDR3 is TGTGCCAGCAGGCTGAGGGGAGGCTACACCTTC. This encodes CASRLRGGYTF.

This rearrangement joins TRBV15 to TRBJ2-1; a weak D match, TRBD1 (5 bases). CDR1 LNHNV and CDR2 YYDKDF come from the germline V gene (reference sequence). The ends were cut back, 0 bases at V and 6 bases at J, with 9 bases in the middle. The CDR3 extends over 14 amino acids. CDR3 loop: CATSRELDSNEQFF. Written as DNA, the CDR3 is TGTGCCACCAGCAGAGAACTCGACAGCAATGAGCAGTTCTTC.